This T cell receptor (beta chain) was observed in a study of T cells in Graves' hyperthyroidism and ophthalmopathy. Findings of the study overall: Blood also contained most expanded thyroid clonotypes above 0.001.

The source material, RNA transcripts, was used to amplify TCR beta CDR3 regions. The primer set for the first-round RT-PCR of the TCR CDR3 was HTBI. TCRdb reprocessed the multiplex PCR reads with MiXCR, giving one entry per CDR3 protein. The sample yields about 700,000 distinct CDR3 sequences, 45% seen once. Pregnant or lactating patients were excluded, as were those with uncontrolled infection or other autoimmune disease. Comment on this clonotype: Its matching antigen is unknown.

CDR1 is SNHLY, CDR2 FYNNEI, per germline. Between the trimmed V and J ends, which lost 1 base and 5 bases, there was a span of 11 bases. CDR3 length: 15 amino acids. This TCR derives from an adult man with Graves' disease, either hyperthyroidism or ophthalmopathy (not recorded which). Sequenced: peripheral blood or thyroid tissue (not recorded which). This chain joins TRBV2 and TRBJ1-4, with a possible D match to TRBD1 (6 bases). This CDR3 reads CASSEGRTENEKLFF. CDR3 bases: TGTGCCAGCAGTGAAGGAAGGACAGAGAATGAAAAACTGTTTTTT.